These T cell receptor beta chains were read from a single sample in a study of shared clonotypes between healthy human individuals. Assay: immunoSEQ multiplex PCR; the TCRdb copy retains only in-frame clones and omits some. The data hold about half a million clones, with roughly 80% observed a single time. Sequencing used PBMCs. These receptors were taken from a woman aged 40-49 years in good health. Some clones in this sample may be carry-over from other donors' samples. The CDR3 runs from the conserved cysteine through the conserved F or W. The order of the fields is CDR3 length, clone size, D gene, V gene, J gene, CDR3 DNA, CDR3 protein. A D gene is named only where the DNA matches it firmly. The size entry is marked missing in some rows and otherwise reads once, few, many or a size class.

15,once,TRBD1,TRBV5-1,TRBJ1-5,TGCGCCAGCAGCCTGGGACAGTATAGCAATCAGCCCCAGCATTTT,CASSLGQYSNQPQHF
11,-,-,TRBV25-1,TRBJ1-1,TGTGCCAGCAGACAGGGTAATGAAGCTTTCTTT,CASRQGNEAFF
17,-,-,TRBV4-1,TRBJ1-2,TGCGCCAGCAGCCAAGGGAAAGTGCCAGATTTTCACTATGGCTACACCTTC,CASSQGKVPDFHYGYTF
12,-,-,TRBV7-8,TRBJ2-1,TGTGCCAGCAGCACATTCAGGAATGAGCAGTTCTTC,CASSTFRNEQFF
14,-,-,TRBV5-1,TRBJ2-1,TGCGCCAGCAGCTTGGTGGACGCCGGGGATGAGCAGTTCTTC,CASSLVDAGDEQFF
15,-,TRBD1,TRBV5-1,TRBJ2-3,TGCGCCAGCAGCTTGTCAGGGGGCCGGGCAGATACGCAGTATTTT,CASSLSGGRADTQYF
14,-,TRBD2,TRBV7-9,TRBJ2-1,TGTGCCAGCACCTTAGCGGGAGGGATGAATGAGCAGTTCTTC,CASTLAGGMNEQFF
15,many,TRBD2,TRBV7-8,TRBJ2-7,TGTGCCAGCAGCCGAGAGCGGGGGTTAACATACGAGCAGTACTTC,CASSRERGLTYEQYF
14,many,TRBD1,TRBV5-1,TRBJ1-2,TGCGCCAGCAGCTTGGCGGACAGGAACTATGGCTACACCTTC,CASSLADRNYGYTF
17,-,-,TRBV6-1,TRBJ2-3,TGTGCCAGCAGTGGAAGGAGGGGTAGTCGGACCCCAGATACGCAGTATTTT,CASSGRRGSRTPDTQYF
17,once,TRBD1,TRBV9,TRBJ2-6,TGTGCCAGCAGCGTAGGGACAGGGGGGCGTGGGGCCAACGTCCTGACTTTC,CASSVGTGGRGANVLTF
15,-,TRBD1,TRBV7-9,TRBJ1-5,TGTGCCAGCAGCACCGGGACAGGGGAGAATCAGCCCCAGCATTTT,CASSTGTGENQPQHF
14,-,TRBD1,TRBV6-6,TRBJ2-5,TGTGCCAGCACCCTCCGACAGGGAATGGAGACCCAGTACTTC,CASTLRQGMETQYF
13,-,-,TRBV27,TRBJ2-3,TGTGCCAGCAGGGGGTCGTTGGCAGATACGCAGTATTTT,CASRGSLADTQYF
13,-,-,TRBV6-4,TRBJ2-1,TGTGCCAGCAGTGACCCCTACTTGGATGAGCAGTTCTTC,CASSDPYLDEQFF
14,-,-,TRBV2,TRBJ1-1,TGTGCCAGCAGTGTTTTCGGGGGAAACACTGAAGCTTTCTTT,CASSVFGGNTEAFF
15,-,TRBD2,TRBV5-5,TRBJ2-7,TGTGCCAGCAGCCTCGGGACTAGCGGGGGCCTACGACAGTACTTC,CASSLGTSGGLRQYF
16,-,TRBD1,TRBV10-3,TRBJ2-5,TGTGCCATCAGGGGGAGAGGACAGGGGAGTAAAGAGACCCAGTACTTC,CAIRGRGQGSKETQYF
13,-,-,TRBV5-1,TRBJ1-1,TGCGCCAGCAGCTCGGACCCGAACACTGAAGCTTTCTTT,CASSSDPNTEAFF
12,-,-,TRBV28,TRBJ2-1,TGTGCCAGCAGTTTATTCTTGAATGAGCAGTTCTTC,CASSLFLNEQFF
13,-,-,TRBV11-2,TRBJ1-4,TGTGCCAGCAGCTTAGGGGTCGATGAAAAACTGTTTTTT,CASSLGVDEKLFF
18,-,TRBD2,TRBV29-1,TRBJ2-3,TGCAGCGTCGTGACTAGGCGGGAGGTGGTGTCAGGTCCAGATACGCAGTATTTT,CSVVTRREVVSGPDTQYF
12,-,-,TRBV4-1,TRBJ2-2,TGCGCCAGCAGCCACCCGGCCGGGGAGCTGTTTTTT,CASSHPAGELFF
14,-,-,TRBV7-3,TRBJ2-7,TGTGCCAGCAGCTCCCGACCTGGCAACTACGAGCAGTACTTC,CASSSRPGNYEQYF
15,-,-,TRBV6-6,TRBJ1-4,TGTGCCAGCAGTTACTGGGGCCGAGGGGATGAAAAACTGTTTTTT,CASSYWGRGDEKLFF
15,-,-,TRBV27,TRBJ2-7,TGTGCCAGCAGTTTATCTCCCGATAGCTCCTACGAGCAGTACTTC,CASSLSPDSSYEQYF
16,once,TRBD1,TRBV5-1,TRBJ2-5,TGCGCCAGCAGCTTGGAGGACAGGGGTTTGATGGAGACCCAGTACTTC,CASSLEDRGLMETQYF
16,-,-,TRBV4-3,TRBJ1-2,TGCGCCAGCAGCCAAGATGTGGGCGGGGTGATGCGAGGCTACACCTTC,CASSQDVGGVMRGYTF
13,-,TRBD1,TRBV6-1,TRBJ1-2,TGTGCCAGCAGCTTGGGACAGCCCTATGGCTACACCTTC,CASSLGQPYGYTF
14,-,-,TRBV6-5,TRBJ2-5,TGTGCCAGCAGTTTTCTAGCGTATCGAGAGACCCAGTACTTC,CASSFLAYRETQYF
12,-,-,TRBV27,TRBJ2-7,TGTGCCAGCAGGACTAGGACGGCCGAGCAGTACTTC,CASRTRTAEQYF
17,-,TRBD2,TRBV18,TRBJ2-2,TGTGCCAGCTCACCGGGACTAGCGTCCGCGAACACCGGGGAGCTGTTTTTT,CASSPGLASANTGELFF
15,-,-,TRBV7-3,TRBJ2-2,TGTGCCAGCAGCCTGGACGGGGGAAATACCGGGGAGCTGTTTTTT,CASSLDGGNTGELFF
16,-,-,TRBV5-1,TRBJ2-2,TGCGCCAGCAGCTTGGACAGGAGGGCGGACACCGGGGAGCTGTTTTTT,CASSLDRRADTGELFF
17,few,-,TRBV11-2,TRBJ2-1,TGTGCCAGCAGCTTAGTAGGTAGGGCAAAGGGGTACAATGAGCAGTTCTTC,CASSLVGRAKGYNEQFF
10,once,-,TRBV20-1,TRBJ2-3,TGCAGTGCGGACACAGATACGCAGTATTTT,CSADTDTQYF
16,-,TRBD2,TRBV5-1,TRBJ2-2,TGCGCCAGCAGCCGGAGCGGGGGATCGAACACCGGGGAGCTGTTTTTT,CASSRSGGSNTGELFF
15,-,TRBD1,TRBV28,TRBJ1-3,TGTGCCAGCAGTTTAACACAGGGGTCTGGAAACACCATATATTTT,CASSLTQGSGNTIYF
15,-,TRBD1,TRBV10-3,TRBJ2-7,TGTGCCATCAGTGAGTCGGGGACAGGGGGCGTCGAGCAGTACTTC,CAISESGTGGVEQYF
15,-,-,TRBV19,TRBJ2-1,TGTGCCAGTAGTCTCCGGGGACTCGACTACAATGAGCAGTTCTTC,CASSLRGLDYNEQFF
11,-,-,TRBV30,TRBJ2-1,TGTGCCTCTGCCCCCTACAATGAGCAGTTCTTC,CASAPYNEQFF
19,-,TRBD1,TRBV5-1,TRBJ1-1,TGCGCCAGCAGCTTGGCACCGGGACAGGGTACGGTTGGCAGCACTGAAGCTTTCTTT,CASSLAPGQGTVGSTEAFF
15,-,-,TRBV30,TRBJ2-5,TGTGCCTGGAGTGTTATGGCGGGGAACGCAGAGACCCAGTACTTC,CAWSVMAGNAETQYF
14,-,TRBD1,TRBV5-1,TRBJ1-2,TGCGCCAGCAGCTTGGGAGGGGGCGCGAGCGGCTACACCTTC,CASSLGGGASGYTF
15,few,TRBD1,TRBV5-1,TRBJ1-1,TGCGCCAGCAGCTTGAGGGCAGGGGGGAACACTGAAGCTTTCTTT,CASSLRAGGNTEAFF
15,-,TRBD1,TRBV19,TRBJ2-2,TGTGCCAGTAGTACCCGACAGGGGTTCACCGGGGAGCTGTTTTTT,CASSTRQGFTGELFF